Listed below are T cell receptor beta chains from one sample, sequenced in a study of T cells in Graves' hyperthyroidism and ophthalmopathy. One entry per CDR3 protein, called by TCRdb with MiXCR from the multiplex PCR reads. The repertoire includes some 620,000 distinct CDR3 sequences, roughly 15% of them detected once, and around 4% sits in the top ten. The material sequenced was blood. These receptors came from a woman younger than 45 with Graves' hyperthyroidism. Each CDR3 is given with its conserved first and last residue. The D gene is left open where the match is weak. Expanded clones are given a class, and other clones once, few, many or no size at all.

TRBJ1-5	TRBV28	NA	many	TGTGCCAGCAGTTACGGCGTCAATCAGCCCCAGCATTTT	CASSYGVNQPQHF
TRBJ2-5	TRBV28	NA	many	TGTGCCAGCAGTGTAGCGTCTTACCAAGAGACCCAGTACTTC	CASSVASYQETQYF
TRBJ2-7	TRBV12-3/TRBV12-4	TRBD2	many	TGTGCCAGCAGTTTAACCGCGGGAGGGCTGGGCGAGCAGTACTTC	CASSLTAGGLGEQYF
TRBJ1-2	TRBV10-2	NA	NA	TGCGCCAGCAGTGAGGGGAGGAACTATGGCTACACCTTC	CASSEGRNYGYTF
TRBJ1-1	TRBV3-1	NA	many	TGTGCCAGCAGCCAAGAGGGGGCGCTGAACACTGAAGCTTTCTTT	CASSQEGALNTEAFF
TRBJ1-1	TRBV20-1	NA	NA	TGCAGTGCTAGAGATCCCCGGGAGGGGGACACTGAAGCTTTCTTT	CSARDPREGDTEAFF
TRBJ2-7	TRBV7-3	NA	many	TGTGCCAGCAGCTCCTCAGGGTCAGTGAGCTACGAGCAGTACTTC	CASSSSGSVSYEQYF
TRBJ2-3	TRBV24-1	TRBD2	few	TGTGCCACCAGTGAGCGGGAGGCCACAGATACGCAGTATTTT	CATSEREATDTQYF
TRBJ2-1	TRBV6-1	NA	many	TGTGCCAGCAGAGATACTTGGGGACTCGTCAATGAGCAGTTCTTC	CASRDTWGLVNEQFF
TRBJ1-5	TRBV20-1	NA	few	TGCAGTGCTAGAGGTTCCGGGACAAATAATCAGCCCCAGCATTTT	CSARGSGTNNQPQHF
TRBJ2-1	TRBV28	NA	many	TGTGCCAGCAATGAGGGGACCTACAATGAGCAGTTCTTC	CASNEGTYNEQFF
TRBJ2-7	TRBV13	NA	many	TGTGCCAGCAGCTTTTGGAGACAGGTGAACCACGAGCAGTACTTC	CASSFWRQVNHEQYF
TRBJ1-1	TRBV20-1	NA	few	TGCAGTGCTAGAGTGATGGGGTCGGGTGAGCCGAACACTGAAGCTTTCTTT	CSARVMGSGEPNTEAFF
TRBJ2-1	TRBV20-1	TRBD2	NA	TGCAGTGCTAGTTCCGGGAGGGCCCGGAATGAGCAGTTCTTC	CSASSGRARNEQFF
TRBJ2-1	TRBV11-3	NA	many	TGTGCCAGCAGCCCCATAGGGGGCAATGAGCAGTTCTTC	CASSPIGGNEQFF
TRBJ1-2	TRBV5-8	TRBD1	NA	TGTGCCAGCAGCTTAGGGACAGGGAGAGGTGGCTACACCTTC	CASSLGTGRGGYTF
TRBJ2-1	TRBV20-1	TRBD2	NA	TGCAGTGCTAGAGGGCGGGCTAGCGGGAGAAGTTGGGAGGATGAGCAGTTCTTC	CSARGRASGRSWEDEQFF
TRBJ2-2	TRBV6-4	TRBD1	few	TGTGCCAGCAGTGAGGGACAGGGAGACACCGGGGAGCTGTTTTTT	CASSEGQGDTGELFF
TRBJ2-3	TRBV5-1	TRBD2	many	TGCGCCAGCAGCGGGGAAGCCGGGACTAGCGTGACAGATACGCAGTATTTT	CASSGEAGTSVTDTQYF
TRBJ1-1	TRBV12-3/TRBV12-4	NA	many	TGTGCCAGCGGCGTCCGGGACGACACTGAAGCTTTCTTT	CASGVRDDTEAFF
TRBJ2-3	TRBV6-1	NA	many	TGTGCCAGCAGTGTGGGACGGCAGACTCTCACAGATACGCAGTATTTT	CASSVGRQTLTDTQYF
TRBJ2-1	TRBV7-9	TRBD2	few	TGTGCCAGCAGCATTACCGGGACTAGAGGGGGGGATGAGCAGTTCTTC	CASSITGTRGGDEQFF
TRBJ1-1	TRBV28	TRBD1	few	TGTGCCAGCAAGTACAGGGGGAAGACTGAAGCTTTCTTT	CASKYRGKTEAFF
TRBJ1-4	TRBV28	NA	NA	TGTGCCAGCAGTTCGTATGGTCACGATATGGAAAAACTGTTTTTT	CASSSYGHDMEKLFF
TRBJ2-7	TRBV27	NA	many	TGTGCCAGCAGCTTAGCGCCAGGTTACGAGCAGTACTTC	CASSLAPGYEQYF
TRBJ2-3	TRBV19	TRBD1	NA	TGTGCCAGTAACAGACAGGGTGGAGATACGCAGTATTTT	CASNRQGGDTQYF
TRBJ2-7	TRBV27	TRBD1	many	TGTGCCAGCAGTTTATCCCCTGGGACAGGGGTTTACGAGCAGTACTTC	CASSLSPGTGVYEQYF
TRBJ2-1	TRBV7-3	TRBD2	NA	TGTGCCAGCAGCTTAATCGGGGGGATTGGCAATGAGCAGTTCTTC	CASSLIGGIGNEQFF
TRBJ1-1	TRBV4-2	NA	few	TGTGCCAGCAGCCAGACATCGTGGGCTGAAGCTTTCTTT	CASSQTSWAEAFF
TRBJ2-1	TRBV5-1	TRBD2	NA	TGCGCCAGCAGGGAAGGACTAGCGGGGCTTGATGAGCAGTTCTTC	CASREGLAGLDEQFF
TRBJ2-7	TRBV30	TRBD2	NA	TGTGCCTGGAGGGCTAGCGGGAGCTACGAGCAGTACTTC	CAWRASGSYEQYF
TRBJ1-1	TRBV18	NA	many	TGTGCCAGCTCACCACTCGGGACCGGTGAAGCTTTCTTT	CASSPLGTGEAFF
TRBJ2-4	TRBV2	NA	many	TGTGCCAGCAAAAGTCTTCGGGGGAAAAACATTCAGTACTTC	CASKSLRGKNIQYF
TRBJ2-6	TRBV28	NA	NA	TGTGCCAGCAGTCCTCTCCGTTTTGGGGCCAACGTCCTGACTTTC	CASSPLRFGANVLTF
TRBJ2-1	TRBV7-8	TRBD2	few	TGTGCCAGCAGCTTAGTCTTGTTAACTAGCGAGAGGAATGAGCAGTTCTTC	CASSLVLLTSERNEQFF
TRBJ2-3	TRBV19	NA	NA	TGTGCCAGTAGTATTGTGATGACACCCACAGATACGCAGTATTTT	CASSIVMTPTDTQYF
TRBJ2-7	TRBV3-1	NA	many	TGTGCCAGCAGCCTGGGGGCGGGAGAGCAGTACTTC	CASSLGAGEQYF
TRBJ2-1	TRBV9	NA	many	TGTGCCAGCAGCCCCCGGGACTTCTCCTACAATGAGCAGTTCTTC	CASSPRDFSYNEQFF
TRBJ2-5	TRBV2	NA	many	TGTGCCACGCGCCGGGTGGAGACCCAGTACTTC	CATRRVETQYF
TRBJ1-3	TRBV7-9	NA	NA	TGTGCCAGCAGCTTAGAGAGGCTGATCTCTGGAAACACCATATATTTT	CASSLERLISGNTIYF
TRBJ2-3	TRBV5-1	NA	many	TGCGCCAGCAGCTTGGAGGTGTCAAGCACAGATACGCAGTATTTT	CASSLEVSSTDTQYF
TRBJ1-1	TRBV20-1	TRBD1	many	TGCAGTGCTAACCCGGACAGGGGGACTGAAGCTTTCTTT	CSANPDRGTEAFF
TRBJ2-7	TRBV2	TRBD1	NA	TGTGCCAGCAGAAGTACCGGGACAGGGGCTCTCGGGCAGTACTTC	CASRSTGTGALGQYF
TRBJ2-7	TRBV28	TRBD2	many	TGTGCCAGCAGTCCAGGACTAGCCTTAGGGGCCTACGAGCAGTACTTC	CASSPGLALGAYEQYF
TRBJ2-1	TRBV3-1	TRBD2	many	TGTGCCAGCAGCCAAGAACTAGCGGGATACAATGAGCAGTTCTTC	CASSQELAGYNEQFF
TRBJ2-7	TRBV10-2	TRBD2	NA	TGCGCCAGCAGTGAGCAAGCGGGAGGGCCCCACGAGCAGTACTTC	CASSEQAGGPHEQYF
TRBJ2-1	TRBV5-6	NA	NA	TGTGCCAGCAGCTCCGGACAGAACAAGCCCTACAATGAGCAGTTCTTC	CASSSGQNKPYNEQFF
TRBJ2-7	TRBV7-9	NA	many	TGTGCCAGCAGGAGTCCCAACGAGAACGAGCAGTACTTC	CASRSPNENEQYF
TRBJ2-6	TRBV20-1	NA	few	TGCAGTGCTGGGGACGTCGCTGGGGCCAACGTCCTGACTTTC	CSAGDVAGANVLTF
TRBJ2-7	TRBV9	TRBD2	NA	TGTGCCAGCGCCGGCACTAGCGGAGCCTACGAGCAGTACTTC	CASAGTSGAYEQYF
TRBJ2-1	TRBV2	NA	many	TGTGCCAGCAGTGTCGTTGCTAAGGAGCAGTTCTTC	CASSVVAKEQFF
TRBJ1-2	TRBV4-1	NA	NA	TGCGCCAGCAGCCAAGCATATGGGGAGTATGGCTACACCTTC	CASSQAYGEYGYTF
TRBJ1-1	TRBV3-1	NA	many	TGTGCCAGCAGCCAAGACTTAATTGTCGGGGACACTGAAGCTTTCTTT	CASSQDLIVGDTEAFF
TRBJ2-5	TRBV9	TRBD2	few	TGTGCCAGCAGCGTATCAACTAGCGGGATTCAAGAGACCCAGTACTTC	CASSVSTSGIQETQYF
TRBJ1-2	TRBV6-2/TRBV6-3	NA	many	TGTGCCAGCAGTTACTGGGGGACGGACTATGGCTACACCTTC	CASSYWGTDYGYTF